This paragraph covers one TCR beta chain sequence. Just one base apart from a much larger clone, this may be a read error. These data belong to a study of glioma-infiltrating T cells. Trimming cost V 8 bases and J 3 bases, with 11 bases left between them. The germline CDR1 and CDR2 sequences are SNHLY and FYNNEI. The CDR3 has 13 residues. Using RNA template, CDR3s of TCR alpha and beta were amplified with iRepertoire arm-PCR. TCRdb fed the multiplex PCR reads into MiXCR, producing one record per CDR3 protein. The data hold some 85,000 distinct CDR3 sequences, with about 25% observed a single time. The clonotype was recovered from a human donor with low-grade glioma or glioblastoma, undergoing nonglioma brain surgery, or in good health (not recorded which). The V and J genes are TRBV2 and TRBJ1-5; D is ambiguous. The sequenced sample was glioma tissue, nonneoplastic brain tissue, or PBMCs (not recorded which). CDR3 protein: CASSLDNNQPQHF. The DNA for the CDR3 is TGTGCCAGCTCACTGGATAACAATCAGCCCCAGCATTTT.